The clone carrying this T cell receptor beta chain was seen more than once but under ten times. Its specificity is not known. The source of the sample is a study of post-analysis software for immune sequencing data. In the study overall: The study covered relapsing-remitting, secondary progressive and progressive-relapsing courses of multiple sclerosis.

Study-level points and caveats: Normalized Chao1 diversity was significantly reduced in patients versus controls. Patients carried four or five TRBV segments more frequently than controls did, and TRBV5-6, TRBV5-1 and TRBV20-1 were among them.

Each TCR beta cDNA library carried unique molecular identifiers. TCRdb fed the PCR reads into MiXCR, producing one record per CDR3 protein. The table includes a few hundred thousand distinct CDR3 sequences, roughly 34% detected once. CDR3 length: 15 residues. Germline trimming cut 6 bases from V and 7 bases from J; bases unmatched to any gene: 10. Germline V CDR1 and CDR2: SNHLY, FYNNEI. The material sequenced was blood. The chain couples TRBV2 to TRBJ2-7; the match to TRBD2 covers 12 bases. This clonotype originated in a girl aged 2 to 17 with multiple sclerosis. This chain's CDR3 is CASRSGLAGFGEQYF. The CDR3 coding sequence is TGTGCCAGCAGATCCGGACTAGCGGGGTTTGGGGAGCAGTACTTC.